One sample yielded the 13 T cell receptor beta chains listed below, sequenced in a study of identical twins. TCRdb independently ran MiXCR on the 5' RACE reads; one entry per CDR3 protein. Counted here are about 470,000 distinct CDR3 sequences, less than 25% occurring once; the ten biggest clones make up around 3%. These sequences were also reported in another study, on T cells expressing NK-cell markers.

Material for sequencing was CD4+ T cells sorted from blood. The receptors were sampled from a woman aged 18-35 years in good health.

This clonotype was recorded a few times. This sequence joins TRBV29-1 and TRBJ2-3; D perhaps matches TRBD2 (6 bases). The length of the CDR3 is 11 residues. The V and J ends lost 5 bases and 6 bases respectively, with 9 bases between them. CDR1 SQVTM and CDR2 ANQGSEA come from the germline V gene. The CDR3 sequence is CSVRGYDTQYF. In DNA, the CDR3 is TGCAGCGTTCGGGGGTACGATACGCAGTATTTT.

The genes are TRBV5-1 and TRBJ1-1; no reliable D call. The CDR3 extends over 14 amino acids. The germline CDR1 and CDR2 sequences are SGHRS and YFSETQ. The germline V and J ends were trimmed by 0 bases and 5 bases, with 11 bases remaining between them. The CDR3 sequence is CASSLAAIKTEAFF. The CDR3 coding sequence is TGCGCCAGCAGCTTGGCAGCGATAAAGACTGAAGCTTTCTTT.

This clonotype appeared a few times. The gene calls are TRBV15 and TRBJ2-7; D is uncertain. The CDR3 has 13 amino acids. Germline V gene lookup returns CDR1 LNHNV and CDR2 YYDKDF (reference sequence). Trimming took off 0 bases at V and 4 bases at J, with 7 bases between the two ends. CDR3 residues: CATSREPYYEQYF. For the CDR3, the DNA is TGTGCCACCAGCAGAGAGCCCTATTACGAGCAGTACTTC.

This rearrangement joins TRBV2 to TRBJ1-6; tentative D call: TRBD1 (6 bases). The germline CDR1 and CDR2 sequences are SNHLY and FYNNEI. CDR3 size: 14 residues. The CDR3 DNA reads as TGTGCGACGGAGGGGGGCTCCTATAATTCACCCCTCCACTTT. It is translated as CATEGGSYNSPLHF.

This clonotype was seen a handful of times. The chain uses TRBV6-5 and TRBJ1-3; D is unresolved. Germline V gene lookup returns CDR1 MNHEY and CDR2 SVGAGI. Trimming stripped 0 bases from V and 0 bases from J, with 15 bases between. CDR3 length: 18 amino acids. The CDR3 region is CASSYSKLAHLSGNTIYF. DNA of the CDR3: TGTGCCAGCAGTTACTCAAAACTAGCCCACCTCTCTGGAAACACCATATATTTT.

The V gene is TRBV4-1, the J gene TRBJ2-7; the D call may be TRBD1 or TRBD2 (5 bases each). V dropped 2 bases and J dropped 5 bases, with 22 bases sitting between them. The germline CDR1 and CDR2 sequences are MGHRA and YSYEKL. The CDR3 spans 17 residues. The CDR3 spells CASSQPRWNGGFHEQYF. CDR3 DNA sequence: TGCGCCAGCAGCCAACCCCGATGGAATGGGGGTTTCCACGAGCAGTACTTC.

The chain employs TRBV12-3 or TRBV12-4 and TRBJ1-2; D is unresolved. This CDR3 has 13 residues. The V end lost 2 bases, the J end lost 8 bases, and 12 bases lay between the germline ends. CDR3 sequence: CASSLTRIKGYTF. The DNA for the CDR3 is TGTGCCAGCAGTTTAACCCGGATCAAGGGCTACACCTTC.

This clonotype was detected a few times. The chain combines TRBV28 with TRBJ1-2; D ambiguous. Germline V gene sequence: CDR1 MDHEN, CDR2 SYDVKM. Between the trimmed V and J ends, which lost 5 bases and 4 bases, there was a span of 11 bases. The length of the CDR3 is 13 residues. The CDR3 region has the DNA TGTGCCAGCAGTGCGAGTGAGTTCTATGGCTACACCTTC. Amino acid sequence: CASSASEFYGYTF.

A few counts support this clonotype. This chain joins TRBV5-1 and TRBJ2-2, with D tentatively TRBD1 (5 bases). V was clipped by 5 bases and J by 0 bases, with 8 bases between them. Germline V gene lookup returns CDR1 SGHRS and CDR2 YFSETQ. The CDR3 sequence is 14 residues long. The DNA for the CDR3 is TGCGCCAGCAGAGGGGCCGCGAACACCGGGGAGCTGTTTTTT. It yields the protein CASRGAANTGELFF.

This clonotype has ten or more counts. DNA for the CDR3: TGTGCCAGCAGGAACAGGGGGGAGTGGGAGACCCAGTACTTC. Protein product: CASRNRGEWETQYF. The chain has TRBV2 and TRBJ2-5, with TRBD1 identical over 8 bases. Germline values: CDR1 SNHLY, CDR2 FYNNEI. The CDR3 runs 14 residues. Trimming cost V 6 bases and J 5 bases; bases outside gene matches: 8.

The V call is TRBV7-9, the J call TRBJ2-7; TRBD1 matches 7 bases. The CDR3 contains 15 residues. V trimming: 3 bases; J trimming: 1 base; junction bases outside the gene matches: 6. Germline CDR1 SEHNR, CDR2 FQNEAQ (reference sequence). The CDR3 bases are TGTGCCAGCAGCTTCAGGACAGGCCTTTCCTACGAGCAGTACTTC. Encoded protein: CASSFRTGLSYEQYF.

The chain carries TRBV5-1 and TRBJ1-2; D not resolved. Germline-derived CDR1 and CDR2 are SGHRS and YFSETQ. This CDR3 has 16 amino acids. Deletions cut 0 bases from V and 6 bases from J, with 18 bases between. Written as DNA, the CDR3 is TGCGCCAGCAGCTTGGGTGTGGGATCCCTTTCAGATGGCTACACCTTC. This sequence encodes CASSLGVGSLSDGYTF.

This sequence joins TRBV20-1 and TRBJ2-1, with 14 bases fitting TRBD2. Looked up from germline, CDR1 is DFQATT and CDR2 is SNEGSKA (reference sequence). The CDR3 loop spans 13 amino acids. The junction had 6 bases not matched to a gene; V was cut back by 5 bases and J by 12 bases. Written as DNA, the CDR3 is TGCAGTGCTTTATCCGGGACTAGCGGGGGGCAGTTCTTC. It translates to CSALSGTSGGQFF.